Listed below are T cell receptor beta chains from one sample, sequenced in a study of somatic mutations in cytotoxic T cells in rheumatoid arthritis. Method: immunoSEQ multiplex PCR; TCRdb's copy keeps in-frame clones and lacks some. The data show 15,000 to 20,000 clones, over 70% seen once. Sequenced input: CD8+ T cells sorted from blood. The receptors were gathered from a man aged 55 to 70 in good health. CDR3s include the opening cysteine and the closing phenylalanine or tryptophan. A D gene is named only where the DNA matches it firmly. Where a row states a size, it is once, few, many or the class of an expanded clone; other rows omit it.

j_call clone_size cdr3_length d_call v_call cdr3_aa cdr3_nt
TRBJ2-7 . 13 . TRBV6-5 CASSYTRSYEQYF TGTGCCAGCAGTTACACAAGGAGCTACGAGCAGTACTTC
TRBJ2-5 . 14 . TRBV4-2 CASSQETVQETQYF TGTGCCAGCAGCCAAGAGACAGTCCAAGAGACCCAGTACTTC
TRBJ2-1 . 15 TRBD2 TRBV19 CASSPPTSGSDEQFF TGTGCCAGTAGTCCACCGACTAGCGGGAGCGATGAGCAGTTCTTC
TRBJ2-5 . 15 TRBD1 TRBV27 CASSLWGTGKETQYF TGTGCCAGCAGTTTATGGGGGACAGGGAAAGAGACCCAGTACTTC
TRBJ2-7 . 17 . TRBV10-1 CASKPGHLLLVFPEQYF TGCGCCAGCAAACCGGGACACCTACTTCTCGTGTTCCCCGAGCAGTACTTC
TRBJ2-7 . 14 . TRBV2 CASGATGTSYEQYF TGTGCCAGCGGGGCAACAGGTACCTCCTACGAGCAGTACTTC
TRBJ2-1 . 14 . TRBV9 CASSVGSGYNEQFF TGTGCCAGCAGCGTAGGTAGCGGCTACAATGAGCAGTTCTTC
TRBJ2-2 . 15 . TRBV7-6 CASSLAHRSAGELFF TGTGCCAGCAGCCTCGCTCACCGTTCAGCCGGGGAGCTGTTTTTT
TRBJ2-5 . 15 TRBD1 TRBV4-1 CASSPTGTGPQEQYF TGCGCCAGCAGCCCAACCGGGACAGGGCCTCAGGAGCAGTACTTC
TRBJ1-5 once 16 . TRBV6-5 CASSYTWGGANQPQHF TGTGCCAGCAGTTACACCTGGGGAGGGGCAAATCAGCCCCAGCATTTT
TRBJ2-3 . 15 TRBD2 TRBV4-1 CASSQGRGLAGEQYF TGCGCCAGCAGCCAAGGGAGAGGACTAGCGGGGGAGCAGTATTTT
TRBJ2-7 . 14 TRBD1 TRBV5-1 CASSFRQGAHEQYF TGCGCCAGCAGCTTTCGACAGGGGGCTCACGAGCAGTACTTC
TRBJ2-7 . 13 . TRBV19 CASSIGRVYEQYF TGTGCCAGTAGTATCGGCAGGGTCTACGAGCAGTACTTC
TRBJ2-3 . 13 . TRBV6-5 CASSLSGTDTQYF TGTGCCAGCAGTCTTAGCGGCACAGATACGCAGTATTTT
TRBJ2-3 . 16 . TRBV7-3 CASSLTLVRSTDTQYF TGTGCCAGCAGCTTAACGCTAGTGAGAAGCACAGATACGCAGTATTTT
TRBJ2-7 . 17 TRBD2 TRBV7-9 CASSLGPGLAQFYEQYF TGTGCCAGCAGCTTAGGACCGGGACTAGCACAATTCTACGAGCAGTACTTC
TRBJ2-3 . 14 . TRBV29-1 CSVGTFPYTDTQYF TGCAGCGTTGGGACATTCCCTTACACAGATACGCAGTATTTT
TRBJ1-5 few 15 TRBD1 TRBV4-1 CASSQGQGGNQPQHF TGCGCCAGCAGCCAAGGACAGGGGGGCAATCAGCCCCAGCATTTT
TRBJ1-2 few 13 . TRBV6-5 CASSTTGDYGYTF TGTGCCAGCAGTACCACGGGGGACTATGGCTACACCTTC
TRBJ2-2 . 20 TRBD2 TRBV6-4 CASSVWGRGGGLAGTGELFF TGTGCCAGCAGTGTGTGGGGGCGCGGAGGAGGACTAGCGGGAACCGGGGAGCTGTTTTTT
TRBJ2-2 once 16 . TRBV19 CASSIEDSFFTGELFF TGTGCCAGTAGTATCGAGGACAGCTTCTTCACCGGGGAGCTGTTTTTT
TRBJ2-2 . 11 . TRBV5-4 CASREGGELFF TGTGCCAGCAGGGAGGGCGGGGAGCTGTTTTTT
TRBJ2-7 few 11 TRBD1 TRBV6-5 CATLQGYEQYF TGTGCCACCTTACAGGGGTACGAGCAGTACTTC
TRBJ2-7 few 15 TRBD1 TRBV19 CASSIAQGASDEQYF TGTGCCAGTAGTATCGCCCAGGGGGCCTCAGACGAGCAGTACTTC
TRBJ2-7 . 16 TRBD1 TRBV11-2 CASSPWTGLSSYEQYF TGTGCCAGCAGCCCCTGGACAGGGTTGAGCTCCTACGAGCAGTACTTC
TRBJ2-2 . 18 TRBD2 TRBV19 CASSPRRTSGRVAGELFF TGTGCCAGTAGTCCCCGTAGGACTAGCGGGAGGGTAGCCGGGGAGCTGTTTTTT
TRBJ2-1 few 14 TRBD2 TRBV5-4 CASRQRGGRFEQFF TGTGCCAGCAGACAGCGGGGGGGCCGATTTGAGCAGTTCTTC
TRBJ2-7 . 14 . TRBV5-4 CASSLSTSVEEQYF TGTGCCAGCAGCTTATCCACCTCGGTGGAGGAGCAGTACTTC
TRBJ2-7 . 12 . TRBV6-5 CAVRDNSYEQYF TGTGCCGTACGGGACAACTCCTACGAGCAGTACTTC
TRBJ2-1 . 15 TRBD2 TRBV19 CASSIIGTTYNEQFF TGTGCCAGTAGTATCATCGGGACTACTTACAATGAGCAGTTCTTC